This T cell receptor beta chain was documented in a study of STAT5B mutations in CD4+ large granular lymphocyte leukemia. On the study more broadly: Among healthy controls, a particular HLA allele went with more CDR3 'QG' motifs.

This was a survey-level run. TCRdb's table, derived via immunoSEQ multiplex PCR, lists solely in-frame clones and lacks some. Altogether 30,000 to 35,000 clones are present, about four fifths being singletons, with the ten largest covering approximately 4.4%. As for this clone: Its antigen is currently unknown.

Study-wide points: 8/27 top patient clones versus 2/35 control clones were TRBV06-family. Without putative leukemic clones, patient CD4-sorted repertoires remained more clonal than healthy CD4+ repertoires.

CDR1 and CDR2 (germline): MDHEN, SYDVKM. The CDR3 spans 18 residues. Germline trimming cut 6 bases from V and 4 bases from J; bases unmatched to any gene: 17. The sample comprised CD4+ T cells from blood buffy coats. The receptor was isolated from a human donor in good health. V and J are TRBV28 and TRBJ2-7; 11 nucleotides align to TRBD1. The CDR3 DNA reads as TGTGCCAGCAGCACCGGGACAGGGGGTGTGGGAGTGCTTTACGAGCAGTACTTC. It codes for CASSTGTGGVGVLYEQYF.